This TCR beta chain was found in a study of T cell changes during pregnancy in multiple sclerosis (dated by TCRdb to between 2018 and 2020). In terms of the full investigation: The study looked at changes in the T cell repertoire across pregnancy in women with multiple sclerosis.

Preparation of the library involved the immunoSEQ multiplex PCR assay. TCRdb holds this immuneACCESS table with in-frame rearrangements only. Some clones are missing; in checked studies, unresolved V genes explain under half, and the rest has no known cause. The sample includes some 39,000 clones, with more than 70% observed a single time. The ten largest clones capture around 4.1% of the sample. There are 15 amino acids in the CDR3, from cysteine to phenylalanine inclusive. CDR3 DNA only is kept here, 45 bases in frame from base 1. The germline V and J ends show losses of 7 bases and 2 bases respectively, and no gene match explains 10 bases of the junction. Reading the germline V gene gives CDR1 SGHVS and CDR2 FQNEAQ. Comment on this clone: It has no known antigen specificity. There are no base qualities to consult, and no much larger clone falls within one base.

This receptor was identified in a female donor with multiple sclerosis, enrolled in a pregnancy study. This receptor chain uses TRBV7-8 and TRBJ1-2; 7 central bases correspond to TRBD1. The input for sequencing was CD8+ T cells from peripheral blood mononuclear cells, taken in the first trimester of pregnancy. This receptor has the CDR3 CASTPSTGPNYGYTF. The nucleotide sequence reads TGTGCCAGCACCCCCTCGACAGGGCCCAACTATGGCTACACCTTC.